This T cell receptor (beta chain) appears in the sequencing data of a study of beta chain features in type 1 diabetes. Study-wide results and limits: Sequencing used cDNA, and cells with high TCR expression could therefore be over-represented. Moderately but significantly shorter TCRB CDR3s were found in Type 1 diabetes patients in all four CD4+ subsets. For type 1 diabetes patients, VDJ junctions showed fewer insertions and more deletions.

Trimming stripped 10 bases from V and 5 bases from J, with 21 bases between. Looked up from germline, CDR1 is MDHEN and CDR2 is SYDVKM. The CDR3 consists of 14 residues. All of the isolated RNA was reverse transcribed, so expressed TCRB transcripts were sequenced. Assay used: immunoSEQ multiplex PCR; TCRdb lists only in-frame clones, some missing. The data contain 120,000 to 150,000 clones, about 12% of them singletons. This clone was detected ten times or more. What it binds is not known. V is TRBV28 and J is TRBJ2-7; D may match TRBD1 or TRBD2 (5 bases each). The sequence was obtained from a man between 18 and 35 years old with type 1 diabetes. Sequenced sample: central memory CD4+ T cells from blood. CDR3 region: CAIKLGAGSDEQYF. CDR3 sequence (DNA): TGTGCCATCAAGCTAGGGGCAGGGAGCGACGAGCAGTACTTC.